Shown below are 22 T cell receptor beta chains from a single sample sequenced in a study of shared clonotypes between healthy human individuals. The protocol was immunoSEQ multiplex PCR, while the TCRdb copy is restricted to in-frame clones and leaves out a portion. This table has about 2,100,000 clones, about 92% appearing once. Naive CD8 cells, CD45RO-negative and positively selected for CCR7, excluded terminally differentiated effector memory CD45RA+ cells. The sample consisted of naive CD8+ T cells from PBMCs. These receptors came from a man in his late teens or twenties in good health. Some clones in this sample may be carry-over from other donors' samples.

The genes are TRBV11-2 and TRBJ2-2; the D gene is possibly TRBD2 (5 bases). This CDR3 spans 15 amino acids. Germline V gene data show CDR1 as SGHAT and CDR2 as FQNNGV. Trimming took 5 bases from V and 2 from J, leaving 12 bases between them. In DNA form, the CDR3 reads TGTGCCAGCAGCCTAGGTACTAGAAACACCGGGGAGCTGTTTTTT. This gives the protein CASSLGTRNTGELFF. The full variable domain, completed using reference TRBV11-2 and TRBJ2-2, is EAGVAQSPRYKIIEKRQSVAFWCNPISGHATLYWYQQILGQGPKLLIQFQNNGVVDDSQLPKDRFSAERLKGVDSTLKIQPAKLEDSAVYLCASSLGTRNTGELFFGEGSRLTVL.

The chain carries TRBV28 and TRBJ2-3; 8 nucleotides match TRBD2. J was trimmed by 2 bases and V by 6 bases; bases with no gene match: 13. The CDR3 is 17 amino acids. CDR1 and CDR2 from the germline V gene are MDHEN and SYDVKM. The CDR3, as DNA: TGTGCCAGCAGCTTTATTGGACTAGCCCCTAACACAGATACGCAGTATTTT. Protein product: CASSFIGLAPNTDTQYF.

V gene TRBV4-1 combines with J gene TRBJ1-1; D call uncertain. The germline V gene encodes CDR1 MGHRA and CDR2 YSYEKL. Trimming cost V 4 bases and J 7 bases, with 10 bases left between them. CDR3 length equals 12 residues. CDR3: CASSPSFGEAFF. The DNA of the CDR3 is TGCGCCAGCAGCCCCTCCTTCGGTGAAGCTTTCTTT.

This clone showed up just once. The chain links TRBV11-3 to TRBJ2-3, with 7 bases lining up with TRBD2. This CDR3 spans 15 amino acids. CDR1 and CDR2 (germline): SGHNT, YENEEA. J lost 6 bases, V lost 3 bases, and 9 bases had no gene match. The CDR3 DNA follows: TGTGCCAGCAGCTTCGCCCGGGCGGGAGCCGATACGCAGTATTTT. This translates into CASSFARAGADTQYF.

The chain is built from TRBV28 and TRBJ2-1; perhaps D is TRBD1 or TRBD2 (5 bases each). The germline gives CDR1 MDHEN, CDR2 SYDVKM. Trimming stripped 1 base from V and 4 bases from J, with 14 bases between. The CDR3 length is 16 residues. This CDR3 is CASSLYPGRSYNEQFF. The CDR3 DNA sequence: TGTGCCAGCAGTTTATACCCGGGACGTTCTTACAATGAGCAGTTCTTC.

The sample holds a few counts of this clone. The same CDR3 arises from other DNA sequences in this sample as well. The chain carries TRBV27 and TRBJ1-1; a weak D match, TRBD1 (5 bases). Between the trimmed V and J ends, which lost 3 bases and 1 base, there was a span of 9 bases. This CDR3 has 14 residues. Germline lookup yields CDR1 MNHEY and CDR2 SMNVEV (reference sequence). The CDR3 loop is CASSFGGGNTEAFF. The CDR3, as DNA: TGTGCCAGCAGTTTCGGGGGAGGGAACACTGAAGCTTTCTTT.

The V call is TRBV11-2, the J call TRBJ2-3; 9 bases are a match to TRBD2. After removal of 3 bases from V and 2 bases from J, the junction contained 15 bases not matched to a gene. Germline values: CDR1 SGHAT, CDR2 FQNNGV. The CDR3 totals 19 residues. The CDR3 DNA is TGTGCCAGCAGCTTTCCTTCTATCACTAGCGGGCCTAACACAGATACGCAGTATTTT. Protein: CASSFPSITSGPNTDTQYF.

Notes on this clone: Because the CDR3 is missing its conserved closing phenylalanine or tryptophan, this is likely a read error. The DNA is omitted, as the CDR3 cannot be located on it reliably, and the CDR3 follows TCRdb's listing. The chain carries TRBV9 and TRBJ2-7; whether TRBD2, the table's D call, matches the DNA was not checked. The CDR3 extends over 18 residues, inclusive of both ends. Per germline, CDR1 SGDLS and CDR2 YYNGEE. This CDR3 reads CAIPTFLDRTLLAGGRIL.

The J gene is TRBJ1-2, the V gene TRBV7-2, with 7 bases fitting TRBD1. V shed 5 bases, J shed 3 bases, and the junction held 12 bases outside the gene matches. This CDR3 comprises 16 residues. CDR1 and CDR2 (germline): SGHTA, FQGNSA. The CDR3, as DNA: TGTGCCAGCAGCCGCGTACCAAGACAGGGAGACTATGGCTACACCTTC. This sequence encodes CASSRVPRQGDYGYTF. Together with reference TRBV7-2 and TRBJ1-2, the CDR3 gives the full variable domain: GAGVSQSPSNKVTEKGKDVELRCDPISGHTALYWYRQSLGQGLEFLIYFQGNSAPDKSGLPSDRFSAERTGGSVSTLTIQRTQQEDSAVYLCASSRVPRQGDYGYTFGSGTRLTVV.

This rearrangement joins TRBV9 to TRBJ2-5; 7 bases agree with TRBD1. Germline V gene lookup returns CDR1 SGDLS and CDR2 YYNGEE. CDR3 length: 14 residues. The V gene end was trimmed by 3 bases and the J gene end by 5 bases; junction bases not matched to a gene: 7. In DNA form, the CDR3 reads TGTGCCAGCAGCGCGGCCGGGACAGCTGAGACCCAGTACTTC. Its translation: CASSAAGTAETQYF.

The chain carries TRBV30 and TRBJ1-1; D gene uncertain. From germline, CDR1 is GTSNPN and CDR2 SVGIG (reference sequence). CDR3 length equals 15 residues. Trimming cost V 5 bases and J 0 bases, with 16 bases left between them. CDR3 residues: CAWVELSSMNTEAFF. CDR3 bases: TGTGCCTGGGTTGAATTGAGTTCCATGAACACTGAAGCTTTCTTT.

CDR3 in amino acids: CASSLSGEGEQYF. The CDR3 DNA reads TGTGCCAGCAGCTTATCAGGGGAGGGGGAGCAGTACTTC. This chain connects TRBV7-3 to TRBJ2-7, with D perhaps TRBD2 (7 bases). Germline V gene lookup returns CDR1 SGHTA and CDR2 FQGTGA. The V gene lost 2 bases and the J gene lost 7 bases, with 12 bases spanning the gap. The CDR3 is made up of 13 amino acids. Full variable domain (missing parts from reference TRBV7-3 and TRBJ2-7): GAGVSQTPSNKVTEKGKYVELRCDPISGHTALYWYRQSLGQGPEFLIYFQGTGAADDSGLPNDRFFAVRPEGSVSTLKIQRTERGDSAVYLCASSLSGEGEQYFGPGTRLTVT.

The chain joins TRBV28 to TRBJ1-1; tentatively, D is TRBD1 (5 bases). CDR3 length: 15 amino acids. CDR1 is MDHEN, CDR2 SYDVKM, per germline. The V and J ends lost 3 bases and 6 bases respectively, with 17 bases between them. The CDR3 DNA follows: TGTGCCAGCAGTTTTTATCGGGACCGGCGGGCTGAAGCTTTCTTT. Translated, it gives CASSFYRDRRAEAFF.

V is TRBV11-2 and J is TRBJ1-2; D might be TRBD1 (5 bases). The CDR3 has 15 residues. The germline V gene has CDR1 SGHAT and CDR2 FQNNGV. The V gene lost 7 bases and the J gene lost 6 bases, with 21 bases spanning the gap. The CDR3 sequence is CASTGRQGRNHGYTF. The CDR3 DNA reads TGTGCCAGCACCGGGAGGCAGGGAAGGAATCATGGCTACACCTTC.

The chain uses TRBV4-2 and TRBJ1-4, with D possibly matching TRBD1 (5 bases). The CDR3 runs to 17 residues. The V end was cut by 0 bases, the J end by 4 bases, with 15 bases between. Germline CDR1 and CDR2: LGHNA and YNFKEQ. CDR3 nucleotides: TGTGCCAGCAGCCAAGAGTTTGGGGGGGAGGGTAATGAAAAACTGTTTTTT. Protein sequence: CASSQEFGGEGNEKLFF.

This clone was found once. The chain couples TRBV27 to TRBJ2-5; D ambiguous. This CDR3 is 9 amino acids long. Germline V gene lookup returns CDR1 MNHEY and CDR2 SMNVEV (reference sequence). Trimming left V 8 bases short and J 5 bases short, with 3 bases between. The CDR3 DNA sequence: TGTGCCAGCGGGGAGACCCAGTACTTC. Translated: CASGETQYF.

The chain is built from TRBV13 and TRBJ2-2; D is perhaps TRBD2 (7 bases). V was clipped by 5 bases and J by 0 bases, with 19 bases between them. The CDR3 sequence is 18 residues long. The V gene's germline CDR1 is PRHDT and CDR2 FYEKMQ (reference sequence). CDR3 sequence: CASSPRRGRPPNTGELFF. The CDR3 DNA follows: TGTGCCAGCAGCCCCCGGCGGGGGCGTCCTCCGAACACCGGGGAGCTGTTTTTT.

The V and J genes are TRBV30 and TRBJ2-5, with 8 bases aligning to TRBD1. CDR1 and CDR2 (germline): GTSNPN, SVGIG (reference sequence). The CDR3 loop spans 17 amino acids. V lost 5 bases, J lost 1 base, and 15 bases stayed unmatched. The CDR3 nucleotides read TGTGCCTGGCTCCCGGCCGCACAGGGGGGTCTCCAAGAGACCCAGTACTTC. Residues: CAWLPAAQGGLQETQYF.

In the case of this clone: Other DNA sequences in this sample translate to the same CDR3. The chain is built from TRBV6-5 and TRBJ2-7; 9 nucleotides line up with TRBD1. Germline CDR1 reads MNHEY; CDR2 reads SVGAGI. This CDR3 is built from 15 residues. V dropped 4 bases and J dropped 0; count of bases not matched to a gene: 4. CDR3 bases: TGTGCCAGCAGTTTTGGACAGGGGAGCTCCTACGAGCAGTACTTC. The encoded protein is CASSFGQGSSYEQYF.

This sequence joins TRBV2 and TRBJ2-7, with unresolved D. Trimming removed 10 bases from V and 2 bases from J, with 21 bases in between. Germline CDR1 SNHLY, CDR2 FYNNEI. The CDR3 loop spans 15 amino acids. CDR3 in amino acids: CATLPARDTPYEQYF. CDR3 coding DNA: TGTGCCACCCTACCCGCTCGAGACACTCCCTACGAGCAGTACTTC.

DNA of the CDR3: TGTGCCAGCAGTTTAAGCGGGGGGGAGACTTTCTTT. It yields the protein CASSLSGGETFF. The rearrangement uses TRBV28 and TRBJ1-1; a possible D gene is TRBD1 (5 bases). Germline CDR1 is MDHEN and CDR2 is SYDVKM. Between the trimmed V and J ends, which lost 2 bases and 12 bases, there was a span of 13 bases. There are 12 residues in the CDR3.

This clone was picked up one time. This chain uses TRBV6-5 with TRBJ1-1, with D possibly being TRBD1 (5 bases). CDR3 length: 15 amino acids. CDR1 is MNHEY, CDR2 SVGAGI, per germline. Trimming shortened V by 6 bases and J by 4 bases, and 18 bases separated the two germline ends. The CDR3 DNA is TGTGCCAGCAGGGAATTTGGGGGTTGGGGCACTGAAGCTTTCTTT. Its translation is CASREFGGWGTEAFF.